This T cell receptor (beta chain) was identified during a study of CD8 T cells in Susac syndrome. The V end was cut by 0 bases, the J end by 5 bases, with 14 bases between. Germline V gene sequence: CDR1 LNHDA, CDR2 SQIVND (reference sequence). This CDR3 contains 16 residues. Sequencing targeted TCR beta in blood CD8+ and CD4+ T cells. After extraction with the RNeasy kit, roughly 0.5 to 1 ug of the RNA was reverse transcribed using random hexamers. An immunoSEQ multiplex PCR amplified TCR beta CDR3 over 54 Vbeta and 13 Jbeta. Each CDR3 protein gets one entry after TCRdb re-called the immunoSEQ multiplex PCR reads with MiXCR. Found here are some 63,000 distinct CDR3 sequences, approximately 96% of them singletons; the top ten hold about 0.61%.

The sequencing sample was made of CD8+ T cells from PBMCs. V gene TRBV19 combines with J gene TRBJ2-1; the D is unclear. The sequence was collected from a human donor with multiple sclerosis. The CDR3 spells CASSIDPRTVDNEQFF. The CDR3 DNA reads TGTGCCAGTAGTATAGATCCCAGGACCGTTGACAATGAGCAGTTCTTC.